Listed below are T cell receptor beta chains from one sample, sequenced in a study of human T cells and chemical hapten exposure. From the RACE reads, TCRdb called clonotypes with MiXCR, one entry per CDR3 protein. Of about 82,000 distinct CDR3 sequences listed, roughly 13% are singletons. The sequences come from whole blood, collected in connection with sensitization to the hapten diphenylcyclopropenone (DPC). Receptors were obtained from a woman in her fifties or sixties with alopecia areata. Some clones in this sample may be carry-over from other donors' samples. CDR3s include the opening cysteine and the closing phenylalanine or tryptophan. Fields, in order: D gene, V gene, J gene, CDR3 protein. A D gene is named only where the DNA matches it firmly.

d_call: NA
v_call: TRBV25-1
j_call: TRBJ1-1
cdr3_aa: CASSEGWWTNTEAFF

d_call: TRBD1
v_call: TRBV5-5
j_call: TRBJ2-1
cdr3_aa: CASTRTGASYNEQFF

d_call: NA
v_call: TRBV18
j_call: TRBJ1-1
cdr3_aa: CASSPGLPNTEAFF

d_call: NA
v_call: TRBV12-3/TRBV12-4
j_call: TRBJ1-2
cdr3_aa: CASSLGTSVYTF

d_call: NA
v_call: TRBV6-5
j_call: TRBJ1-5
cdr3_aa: CASSYSRDGGLQPQHF

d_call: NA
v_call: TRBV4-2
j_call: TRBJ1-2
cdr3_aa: CASSQEIGSSGYTF

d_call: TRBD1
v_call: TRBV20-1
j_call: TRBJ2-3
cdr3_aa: CSAGDRRKNTDTQYF

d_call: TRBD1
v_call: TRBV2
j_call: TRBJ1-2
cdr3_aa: CASSLRAGTGRYGYTF

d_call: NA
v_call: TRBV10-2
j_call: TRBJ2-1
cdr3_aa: CASSVVNEQFF

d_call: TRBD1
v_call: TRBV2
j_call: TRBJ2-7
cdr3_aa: CASGDRGSSYEQYF

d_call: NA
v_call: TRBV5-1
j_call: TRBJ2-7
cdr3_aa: CASSLSGLYEQYF

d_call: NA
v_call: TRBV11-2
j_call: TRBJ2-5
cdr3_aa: CASSLEETQYF

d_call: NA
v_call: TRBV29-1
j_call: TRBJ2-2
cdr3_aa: CSVDRGGIGELFF

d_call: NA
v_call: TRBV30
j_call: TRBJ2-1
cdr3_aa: CAWSVRGPKNEQFF

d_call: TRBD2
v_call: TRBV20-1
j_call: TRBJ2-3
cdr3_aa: CSASILAGPTDTQYF

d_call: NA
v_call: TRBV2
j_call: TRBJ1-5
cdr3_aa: CASSEARITVLGNFSNQPQHF

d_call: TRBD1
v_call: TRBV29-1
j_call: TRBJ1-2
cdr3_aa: CSVPGQGYGYTF

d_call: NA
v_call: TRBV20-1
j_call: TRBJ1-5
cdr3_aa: CSARGFDTLDQPQHF

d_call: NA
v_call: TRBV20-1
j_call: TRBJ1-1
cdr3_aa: CSATTFQTYLNTEAFF

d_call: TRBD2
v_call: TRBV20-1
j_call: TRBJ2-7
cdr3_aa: CSARTVAGGPSYEQYF

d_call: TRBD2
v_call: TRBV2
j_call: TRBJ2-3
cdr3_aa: CASRYSGRAESTDTQYF

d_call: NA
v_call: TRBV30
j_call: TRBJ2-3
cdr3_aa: CAWSPVLAGGADTQYF

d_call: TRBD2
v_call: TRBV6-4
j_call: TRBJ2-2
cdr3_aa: CASSASGLAKVGELFF

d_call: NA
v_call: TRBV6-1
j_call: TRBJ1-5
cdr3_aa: CASSDDSTRQPQHF

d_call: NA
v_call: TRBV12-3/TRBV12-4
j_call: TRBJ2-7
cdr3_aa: CASSLLVKPYEQYF

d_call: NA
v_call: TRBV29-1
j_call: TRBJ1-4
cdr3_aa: CSVQGSFAEKLFF

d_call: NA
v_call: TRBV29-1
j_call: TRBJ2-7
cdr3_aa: CSASGTRGEQYF

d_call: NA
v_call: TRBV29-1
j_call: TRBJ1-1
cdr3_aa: CSASPEAFF

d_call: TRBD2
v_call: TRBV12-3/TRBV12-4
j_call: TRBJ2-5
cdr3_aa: CASSLSGTSGRETQYF

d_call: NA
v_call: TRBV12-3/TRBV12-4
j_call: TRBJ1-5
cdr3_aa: CASKTGVTQPQHF

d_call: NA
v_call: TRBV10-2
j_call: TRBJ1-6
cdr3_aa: CASRDTYNSPLHF

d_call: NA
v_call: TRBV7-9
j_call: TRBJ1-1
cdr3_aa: CASRQTGTTEAFF

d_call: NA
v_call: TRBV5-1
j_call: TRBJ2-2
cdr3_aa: CASRPGTPNTGELFF